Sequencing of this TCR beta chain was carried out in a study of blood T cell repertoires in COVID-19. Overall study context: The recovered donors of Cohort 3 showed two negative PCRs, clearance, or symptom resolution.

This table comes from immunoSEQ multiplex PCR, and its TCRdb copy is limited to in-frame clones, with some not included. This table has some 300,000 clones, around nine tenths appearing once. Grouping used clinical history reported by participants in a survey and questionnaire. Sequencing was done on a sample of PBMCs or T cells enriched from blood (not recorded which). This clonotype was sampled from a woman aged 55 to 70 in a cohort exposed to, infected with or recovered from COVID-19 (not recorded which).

The DNA of the CDR3 is TGTGCCACCGTCCGAACTAGCGGGATCAATTACAATGAGCAGTTCTTC. Translation gives CATVRTSGINYNEQFF. The chain links TRBV15 to TRBJ2-1, with TRBD2 matching over 10 bases. Unmatched junction bases numbered 11, after V lost 8 bases and J lost 4 bases. This CDR3 has 16 residues. Germline V gives CDR1 LNHNV, CDR2 YYDKDF (reference sequence).